Below, 23 T cell receptor beta chains from the same sample are listed, as sequenced in a study of cytomegalovirus exposure and HLA in healthy donors. The PCR made use of 60 Vbeta and 13 Jbeta primers. Some clones are missing from TCRdb's copy, which holds only in-frame ones; the method was immunoSEQ multiplex PCR. Among roughly 90,000 clones, 75% to 80% were seen once, and the ten largest hold around 4.3%. Material for sequencing was PBMCs. The receptors stem from a woman in her thirties or forties in good health and CMV-seropositive.

The CDR3 DNA follows: TGTGCCAGCAGTACTCCGAACACCGGGGAGCTGTTTTTT. Translation gives CASSTPNTGELFF. The chain couples TRBV7-2 to TRBJ2-2; no definite D call. Germline CDR1 is SGHTA and CDR2 is FQGNSA. V was pared by 6 bases and J by 0 bases, with 5 bases between. The CDR3 length is 13 residues.

The V gene is TRBV29-1, the J gene TRBJ2-5; maybe TRBD2 (6 bases). The J call may be faulty, since TRBJ2-7 better matches the DNA end. The CDR3 extends over 12 amino acids. CDR1 and CDR2 from the germline V gene are SQVTM and ANQGSEA. Here the CDR3 DNA reads TGCAGCGTTGGAGGAGGGACCTACGAGCAGTACTTC. It yields the protein CSVGGGTYEQYF.

The rearrangement uses TRBV7-9 and TRBJ2-3, with TRBD2 matching over 11 bases. Per the germline V gene, CDR1 is SEHNR and CDR2 is FQNEAQ (reference sequence). Germline trimming cut 0 bases from V and 2 bases from J; bases unmatched to any gene: 4. The CDR3 extends over 17 amino acids. DNA for the CDR3: TGTGCCAGCAGCTTAGCAGTGACTAGCGGGGACACAGATACGCAGTATTTT. It translates to CASSLAVTSGDTDTQYF.

This clone was seen a handful of times. The chain employs TRBV9 and TRBJ1-1; D may be TRBD1 (5 bases). CDR1 and CDR2 from the germline V gene are SGDLS and YYNGEE. CDR3 size: 14 residues. V lost 4 bases and J 7 bases, leaving 17 bases between the germline ends. The CDR3 DNA follows: TGTGCCAGCAGCATGGGCACGGGGGTCGGTGAAGCTTTCTTT. This translates into CASSMGTGVGEAFF. Variable domain in full (rest from reference TRBV9 and TRBJ1-1): DSGVTQTPKHLITATGQRVTLRCSPRSGDLSVYWYQQSLDQGLQFLIQYYNGEERAKGNILERFSAQQFPDLHSELNLSSLELGDSALYFCASSMGTGVGEAFFGQGTRLTVV.

The chain links TRBV9 to TRBJ1-2; 9 nucleotides match TRBD1. V shed 0 bases and J 8 bases; nucleotides not matched to a gene: 5. Germline assignment: CDR1 SGDLS and CDR2 YYNGEE. The CDR3 totals 14 residues. The CDR3 sequence: CASSVDDRGYGYTF. DNA for the CDR3: TGTGCCAGCAGCGTAGATGACAGGGGGTACGGCTACACCTTC.

The genes are TRBV28 and TRBJ1-5; a weak D match, TRBD1 (5 bases). The CDR3 totals 13 residues. The germline gives CDR1 MDHEN, CDR2 SYDVKM. V shed 6 bases and J shed 1 base, with 7 bases lying between them. CDR3 sequence: CASRGQSNQPQHF. CDR3 in DNA: TGTGCCAGCAGGGGGCAGAGCAATCAGCCCCAGCATTTT.

The chain has TRBV2 and TRBJ2-1, with a tentative D call TRBD1 (5 bases). The germline V gene encodes CDR1 SNHLY and CDR2 FYNNEI. With 5 bases removed from V and 1 base from J, the gap between germline ends came to 9 bases. The length of the CDR3 is 14 residues. The CDR3, as DNA: TGTGCCAGCAGTATCAGGGCGTCCTACAATGAGCAGTTCTTC. Its translation is CASSIRASYNEQFF.

This clone appeared a single time. This rearrangement joins TRBV7-2 to TRBJ2-3; D unresolved. The germline V gene has CDR1 SGHTA and CDR2 FQGNSA. The germline V and J ends were trimmed by 2 bases and 9 bases, with 15 bases remaining between them. CDR3 length: 14 residues. The CDR3 DNA reads as TGTGCCAGCAGCTTAAAGATGACTTGGTACACGCAGTATTTT. Amino acids: CASSLKMTWYTQYF.

The chain joins TRBV10-2 to TRBJ2-3; 8 bases match TRBD2. The trim removed 5 bases at V and 4 bases at J, leaving 5 bases unmatched. Germline values: CDR1 WSHSY, CDR2 SAAADI. The CDR3 is 14 residues long. CDR3 amino acids: CASSRTSPSDTQYF. Here the CDR3 DNA reads TGCGCCAGCAGTCGGACTAGCCCTTCAGATACGCAGTATTTT.

The chain employs TRBV28 and TRBJ1-2, with D perhaps matching TRBD1 (5 bases). Per the germline V gene, CDR1 is MDHEN and CDR2 is SYDVKM. With 6 bases removed from V and 8 bases from J, the gap between germline ends came to 19 bases. The CDR3 runs to 14 residues. CDR3 in DNA: TGTGCCAGCAGCACCCCGGGGGTAACGAGAGGCTACACCTTC. This sequence encodes CASSTPGVTRGYTF.

This clone occurred a few times. The rearrangement links TRBV4-3 to TRBJ1-5; D is unresolved. Looked up from germline, CDR1 is LGHNA and CDR2 is YSLEER. Deletions cut 0 bases from V and 7 bases from J, with 7 bases between. CDR3 length: 13 residues. CDR3 DNA sequence: TGCGCCAGCAGCCAAGATATAGAGCAGCCCCAGCATTTT. It yields the protein CASSQDIEQPQHF.

J is TRBJ2-5 and V is TRBV29-1; 8 positions match TRBD1. Per germline, CDR1 SQVTM and CDR2 ANQGSEA. The CDR3 is 15 residues long. J lost 1 base, V lost 2 bases, and 6 bases had no gene match. CDR3 sequence (DNA): TGCAGCGTTGAATTCCGGGACAGGCCCCAAGAGACCCAGTACTTC. The encoded protein is CSVEFRDRPQETQYF.

The rearrangement uses TRBV18 and TRBJ1-1; TRBD1 matches at 8 bases. V trimming: 10 bases; J trimming: 5 bases; junction bases outside the gene matches: 9. The CDR3 spans 13 residues. Germline V gives CDR1 KGHSH, CDR2 LQKENI. The CDR3 DNA reads as TGTGCCACCCAGACAGGGGTGTTTACTGAAGCTTTCTTT. It is translated as CATQTGVFTEAFF.

The gene calls are TRBV14 and TRBJ2-5, with D possibly TRBD2 on 6 matching bases. CDR1 SGHDN and CDR2 FVKESK come from the germline V gene. The CDR3 runs 14 residues. V lost 1 base to trimming and J lost 11 bases, with 17 bases between them. The CDR3 DNA sequence: TGTGCCAGCAGCCAAGTATACGGGAGTGGGGAGCAGTACTTC. Translated, it gives CASSQVYGSGEQYF. Together with reference TRBV14 and TRBJ2-5, the CDR3 gives the full variable domain: EAGVTQFPSHSVIEKGQTVTLRCDPISGHDNLYWYRRVMGKEIKFLLHFVKESKQDESGMPNNRFLAERTGGTYSTLKVQPAELEDSGVYFCASSQVYGSGEQYFGPGTRLLVL.

This chain joins TRBV6-5 and TRBJ2-4, with 8 bases that match TRBD2. This CDR3 contains 15 residues. In germline, CDR1 is MNHEY, CDR2 SVGAGI. V lost 0 bases, J lost 6 bases, and 4 bases stayed unmatched. CDR3: CASSYSKTSGNIQYF. The CDR3 coding sequence is TGTGCCAGCAGTTACTCGAAAACTAGCGGAAACATTCAGTACTTC.

The genes are TRBV11-1 and TRBJ2-7, with TRBD2 as a possible D gene (6 bases). The CDR3 spans 16 residues. CDR1 is SGHAT, CDR2 FQDESV, per germline (reference sequence). V was cut by 7 bases and J by 0 bases, with 19 bases left in between. Written as DNA, the CDR3 is TGTGCCAGCACCCGTGGGGGTGACGGGAGCTCCTACGAGCAGTACTTC. Amino acids: CASTRGGDGSSYEQYF.

The chain links TRBV28 to TRBJ2-5, with TRBD1 as a possible D gene (6 bases). TRBJ2-7 matches the DNA end more closely, so the J call is doubtful. Germline V gives CDR1 MDHEN, CDR2 SYDVKM. This CDR3 is 11 amino acids long. The CDR3 spells CASQQGYEQYF. DNA for the CDR3: TGTGCCAGCCAACAGGGCTACGAGCAGTACTTC.

The genes are TRBV2 and TRBJ2-1; 7 nucleotides agree with TRBD1. Germline V lookup: CDR1 SNHLY, CDR2 FYNNEI. This CDR3 comprises 15 residues. V dropped 3 bases and J dropped 4; count of bases not matched to a gene: 6. The CDR3 DNA reads TGTGCCAGCAGTGATATGGGACAGCCTTACAATGAGCAGTTCTTC. It codes for CASSDMGQPYNEQFF. Full variable domain (outside the CDR3, taken from reference TRBV2 and TRBJ2-1): EPEVTQTPSHQVTQMGQEVILRCVPISNHLYFYWYRQILGQKVEFLVSFYNNEISEKSEIFDDQFSVERPDGSNFTLKIRSTKLEDSAMYFCASSDMGQPYNEQFFGPGTRLTVL.

The chain uses TRBV5-6 and TRBJ2-6, with D perhaps matching TRBD1 (5 bases). The CDR3 spans 17 residues. Germline CDR1 reads SGHDT; CDR2 reads YYEEEE. Trimming removed 4 bases from V and 2 bases from J, with 16 bases in between. CDR3 DNA sequence: TGTGCCAGCAGCCCCACAGGCCAAACCCCTGGGGCCAACGTCCTGACTTTC. Its protein is CASSPTGQTPGANVLTF.

The V call is TRBV4-3, the J call TRBJ2-3; TRBD2 is a possible D gene (6 bases). The V and J ends lost 0 bases and 6 bases respectively, with 16 bases between them. This CDR3 comprises 16 residues. From germline, CDR1 is LGHNA and CDR2 YSLEER. CDR3 residues: CASSQDPGLVSDTQYF. Here the CDR3 DNA reads TGCGCCAGCAGCCAAGATCCGGGACTGGTATCGGATACGCAGTATTTT.

The chain employs TRBV2 and TRBJ2-3; 8 bases fit TRBD2. V gave up 4 bases and J gave up 14 bases; unmatched junction bases: 11. CDR3 size: 13 residues. Germline V CDR1 and CDR2: SNHLY, FYNNEI. CDR3 in amino acids: CASSGTREAAGYF. The CDR3 DNA is TGTGCCAGCAGTGGGACGCGGGAGGCCGCAGGGTATTTT.

The V and J genes are TRBV29-1 and TRBJ2-7, with a weak D call TRBD2 (6 bases). Germline CDR1 is SQVTM and CDR2 is ANQGSEA. V lost 5 bases and J 6 bases, leaving 17 bases between the germline ends. This CDR3 contains 13 residues. The CDR3 DNA sequence: TGCAGCGTTTTGGACTTAGCGGATTCCGAGCAGTACTTC. Translated: CSVLDLADSEQYF.

V is TRBV2 and J is TRBJ2-7; TRBD1 matches at 8 bases. The V gene's germline CDR1 is SNHLY and CDR2 FYNNEI. The CDR3 runs to 15 residues. The trim removed 1 base at V and 3 bases at J, leaving 5 bases unmatched. CDR3 protein: CASSEGSGGFYEQYF. In DNA form, the CDR3 reads TGTGCCAGCAGTGAAGGGTCAGGGGGCTTCTACGAGCAGTACTTC.